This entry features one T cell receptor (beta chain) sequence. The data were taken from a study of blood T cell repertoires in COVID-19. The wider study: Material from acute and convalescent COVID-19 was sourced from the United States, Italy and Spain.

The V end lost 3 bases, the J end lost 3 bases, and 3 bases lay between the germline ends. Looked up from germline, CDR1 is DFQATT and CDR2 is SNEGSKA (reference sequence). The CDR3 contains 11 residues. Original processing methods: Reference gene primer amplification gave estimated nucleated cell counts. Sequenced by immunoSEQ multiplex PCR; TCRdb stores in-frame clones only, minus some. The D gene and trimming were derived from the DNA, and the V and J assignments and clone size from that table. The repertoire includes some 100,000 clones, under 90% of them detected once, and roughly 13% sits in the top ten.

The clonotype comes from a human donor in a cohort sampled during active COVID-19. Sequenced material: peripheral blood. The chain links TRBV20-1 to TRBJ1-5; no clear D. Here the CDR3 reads CSASHNQPQHF. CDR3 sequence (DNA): TGCAGTGCTAGCCACAATCAGCCCCAGCATTTT.